These 10 T cell receptor beta chains were all obtained from the same sample, sequenced in a study of CD8 T cells in Susac syndrome. Random hexamers served to reverse transcribe roughly 0.5 to 1 ug RNA. TCRdb processed the immunoSEQ multiplex PCR reads anew with MiXCR; each CDR3 protein has one entry. The table lists about 300,000 distinct CDR3 sequences, just over 90% of them singletons, with over 0.065% in the top ten. The specimen was CD4+ T cells from PBMCs. These receptors all come from a human donor with multiple sclerosis.

V gene TRBV20-1 combines with J gene TRBJ1-1, with D possibly matching TRBD1 (6 bases). The germline V gene has CDR1 DFQATT and CDR2 SNEGSKA (reference sequence). CDR3 length equals 16 residues. CDR3 DNA: TGCAGCGAGGGGGTTTTATCGGACAGCGGAACAACTGAAGCTTTCTTT. Translated, it gives CSEGVLSDSGTTEAFF.

The chain recombines TRBV29-1 with TRBJ2-1; 7 nucleotides line up with TRBD1. J lost 6 bases, V lost 7 bases, and 9 bases had no gene match. CDR1 is SQVTM, CDR2 ANQGSEA, per germline. This CDR3 region has 13 residues. The CDR3 reads CSGGLTGANEQFF. DNA for the CDR3: TGCAGCGGCGGCCTTACAGGGGCCAATGAGCAGTTCTTC.

The genes are TRBV3-1 and TRBJ2-3; TRBD2 is a possible D gene (6 bases). V was shortened by 4 bases and J by 0 bases, with 20 bases between the two germline ends. The CDR3 length is 18 residues. Germline lookup yields CDR1 LGHDT and CDR2 YNNKEL (reference sequence). CDR3 loop: CASSPSPSRRDSTDTQYF. In nucleotides, the CDR3 is TGTGCCAGCAGCCCAAGTCCGTCCCGGAGGGATAGCACAGATACGCAGTATTTT.

This rearrangement joins TRBV5-1 to TRBJ2-7; 14 nucleotides line up with TRBD2. Germline V CDR1 and CDR2: SGHRS, YFSETQ. V lost 6 bases, J lost 5 bases, and 10 bases stayed unmatched. CDR3 length: 16 residues. This chain's CDR3 is CASTIWGTSGSNEQYF. Here the CDR3 DNA reads TGCGCCAGCACTATTTGGGGGACTAGCGGGAGTAACGAGCAGTACTTC.

The chain recombines TRBV6-4 with TRBJ2-1; D is ambiguous. The CDR3 is 13 residues long. Deletions cut 4 bases from V and 8 bases from J, with 12 bases between. Germline assignment: CDR1 MRHNA and CDR2 SNTAGT. CDR3 in amino acids: CASSVDDGDEQFF. DNA of the CDR3: TGTGCCAGCAGTGTCGACGATGGAGATGAGCAGTTCTTC.

CDR3 bases: TGTGCCTGGAGTGTAATGGCGAGAAGCACAGATACGCAGTATTTT. It yields the protein CAWSVMARSTDTQYF. The chain combines TRBV30 with TRBJ2-3; no clear D gene. Germline assignment: CDR1 GTSNPN and CDR2 SVGIG (reference sequence). V dropped 0 bases and J dropped 0 bases, with 10 bases sitting between them. The CDR3 consists of 15 residues.

The rearrangement uses TRBV7-9 and TRBJ2-1; 8 bases fit TRBD2. The V gene's germline CDR1 is SEHNR and CDR2 FQNEAQ (reference sequence). The J segment lost 4 bases and the V segment lost 2 bases, leaving 7 bases of the junction unmatched. This CDR3 spans 16 amino acids. The CDR3 loop is CASSLTAGGTYNEQFF. CDR3 bases: TGTGCCAGCAGCTTAACCGCGGGGGGAACGTACAATGAGCAGTTCTTC.

The V call is TRBV20-1, the J call TRBJ2-2; 10 bases are a match to TRBD2. The germline CDR1 and CDR2 sequences are DFQATT and SNEGSKA (reference sequence). V was clipped by 5 bases and J by 6 bases; unmatched bases: 12. The length of the CDR3 is 16 residues. DNA of the CDR3: TGCAGTGCTCCTCGGGTAGCGGGAGGATTTGCCGGGGAGCTGTTTTTT. Amino acids: CSAPRVAGGFAGELFF.

The V and J genes are TRBV6-5 and TRBJ1-6, with no clear D. The V and J ends lost 6 bases and 4 bases respectively, with 10 bases between them. Germline assignment: CDR1 MNHEY and CDR2 SVGAGI. This CDR3 has 14 amino acids. The CDR3 region has the DNA TGTGCCAGCAGGACCGGGCCTTATAATTCACCCCTCCACTTT. It encodes CASRTGPYNSPLHF.

The chain recombines TRBV7-9 with TRBJ2-1; perhaps TRBD2 as D (7 bases). This CDR3 spans 17 amino acids. Germline V gene sequence: CDR1 SEHNR, CDR2 FQNEAQ (reference sequence). V was pared by 6 bases and J by 7 bases, with 25 bases between. The CDR3 sequence: CASRRRGPASGDNEQFF. The CDR3 nucleotides read TGTGCCAGCAGGAGACGGGGGCCGGCTAGCGGAGATAATGAGCAGTTCTTC.